This T cell receptor beta chain was observed in a study of blood T cell repertoires in COVID-19. As for the study in general: The samples span acute and convalescent COVID-19 from the United States, Italy and Spain. In each case, the material was cDNA or gDNA derived from T cells, B-cell-depleted T cells, or PBMCs.

In the source study's methods: The authors estimated nucleated cell counts from reference gene primer amplification. Measured with immunoSEQ multiplex PCR; TCRdb has only the in-frame clones, and not every one. The V and J calls and clone size come from that table; D and trimming were worked out from the DNA. The sample has more than 55,000 clones; 80% to 90% are singletons. The source of this sequence is a human donor with active COVID-19. The donor label of this sample is uncertain. The sequenced material came from peripheral blood.

This CDR3 is CASSQGAGANVLTF. In DNA form, the CDR3 reads TGTGCCAGCTCACAGGGGGCTGGGGCCAACGTCCTGACTTTC. The chain links TRBV18 to TRBJ2-6; maybe TRBD1 (6 bases). Trimming shortened V by 4 bases and J by 2 bases, and 6 bases separated the two germline ends. The length of the CDR3 is 14 residues. Per germline, CDR1 KGHSH and CDR2 LQKENI.